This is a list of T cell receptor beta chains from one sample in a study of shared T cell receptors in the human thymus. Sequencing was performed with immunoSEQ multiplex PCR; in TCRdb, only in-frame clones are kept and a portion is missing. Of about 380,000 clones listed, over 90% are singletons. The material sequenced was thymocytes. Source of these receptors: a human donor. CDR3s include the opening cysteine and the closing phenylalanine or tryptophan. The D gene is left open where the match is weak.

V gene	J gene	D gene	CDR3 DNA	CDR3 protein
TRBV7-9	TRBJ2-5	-	TGTGCCAGCAGCTTAGTGGATGGGGTCGGGACCCAGTACTTC	CASSLVDGVGTQYF
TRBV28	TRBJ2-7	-	TGTGCCAGCAGCCCCGGCTACGAGCAGTACTTC	CASSPGYEQYF
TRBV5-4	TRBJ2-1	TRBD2	TGTGCCAGCAGCCCGAGGACTAGCGGGAGTCGGCAGTTCTTC	CASSPRTSGSRQFF
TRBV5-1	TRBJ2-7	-	TGCGCCAGCAGCTTGGGAGCTAGGGTAGACCAACGCTACGAGCAGTACTTC	CASSLGARVDQRYEQYF
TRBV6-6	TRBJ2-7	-	TGTGCCAGCAGTTACTCGACCTCCTACGAGCAGTACTTC	CASSYSTSYEQYF
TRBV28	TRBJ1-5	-	TGTGCCAGCGAGAGTAGCCAGTGGCAGCCCCAGCATTTT	CASESSQWQPQHF
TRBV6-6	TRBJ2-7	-	TGTGCCAGCAGTTACTCAGGGGAAGACTACGAGCAGTACTTC	CASSYSGEDYEQYF
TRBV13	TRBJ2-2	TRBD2	TGTGCCAGCAGCTTATCGCTAGCGGGAGGGCCAAGTGGGGAGCTGTTTTTT	CASSLSLAGGPSGELFF
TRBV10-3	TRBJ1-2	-	TGTGCCATCAGTGGCGAGGCGCTATATGGCTACACCTTC	CAISGEALYGYTF
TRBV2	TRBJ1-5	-	TGTGCCAGCAGCGCTACCGTTGCAGGCAGGGAGGGGGATATTAGCAATCAGCCCCAGCATTTT	CASSATVAGREGDISNQPQHF
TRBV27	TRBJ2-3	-	TGTGCCAGCAGTTTCTGCTGGCGGCGGGGGCAAGACTGCTCAAACACAGATACGCAGTATTTT	CASSFCWRRGQDCSNTDTQYF
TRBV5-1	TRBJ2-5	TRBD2	TGCGCCAGCACCGCCAGGGCTAGCGGGGGCCCCCACCAAGAGACCCAGTACTTC	CASTARASGGPHQETQYF
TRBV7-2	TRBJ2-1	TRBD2	TGTGCCAGCAGCTTGAGCGGGGGCAGCGCAGCTCTTAATTACAATGAGCAGTTCTTC	CASSLSGGSAALNYNEQFF
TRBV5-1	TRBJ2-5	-	TGCGCCAGCAGCTTGGGGGGCTCGGGCCTATCGGAGACCCAGTACTTC	CASSLGGSGLSETQYF
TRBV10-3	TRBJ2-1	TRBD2	TGTGCCATCAGTGAGTCTGCGGGAGAGGGGAATGAGCAGTTCTTC	CAISESAGEGNEQFF
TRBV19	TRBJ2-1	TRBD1	TGTGCCAGTAGTCCAGGACAGGGGGGAAATGAGCAGTTCTTC	CASSPGQGGNEQFF